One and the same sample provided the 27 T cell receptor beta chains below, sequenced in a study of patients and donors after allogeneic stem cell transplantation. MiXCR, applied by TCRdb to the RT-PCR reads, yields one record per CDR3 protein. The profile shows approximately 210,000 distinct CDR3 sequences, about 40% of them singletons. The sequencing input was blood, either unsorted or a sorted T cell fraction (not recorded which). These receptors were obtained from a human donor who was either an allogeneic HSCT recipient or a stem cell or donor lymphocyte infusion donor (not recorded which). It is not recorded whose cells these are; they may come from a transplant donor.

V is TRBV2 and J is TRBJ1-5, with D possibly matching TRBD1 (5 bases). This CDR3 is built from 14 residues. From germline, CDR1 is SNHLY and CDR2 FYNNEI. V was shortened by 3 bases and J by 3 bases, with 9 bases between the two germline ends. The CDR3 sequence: CASSEKGYNQPQHF. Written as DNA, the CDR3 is TGTGCCAGCAGTGAGAAGGGGTACAATCAGCCCCAGCATTTT.

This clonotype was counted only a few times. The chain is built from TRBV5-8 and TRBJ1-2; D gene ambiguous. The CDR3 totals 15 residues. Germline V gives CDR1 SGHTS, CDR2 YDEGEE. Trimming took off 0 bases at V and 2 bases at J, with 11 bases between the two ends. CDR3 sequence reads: CASSLAPIGNYGYTF. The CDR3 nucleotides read TGTGCCAGCAGCTTGGCCCCTATTGGGAACTATGGCTACACCTTC. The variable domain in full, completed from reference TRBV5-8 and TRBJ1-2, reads EAGVTQSPTHLIKTRGQQATLRCSPISGHTSVYWYQQALGLGLQFLLWYDEGEERNRGNFPPRFSGRQFPNYSSELNVNALELEDSALYLCASSLAPIGNYGYTFGSGTRLTVV.

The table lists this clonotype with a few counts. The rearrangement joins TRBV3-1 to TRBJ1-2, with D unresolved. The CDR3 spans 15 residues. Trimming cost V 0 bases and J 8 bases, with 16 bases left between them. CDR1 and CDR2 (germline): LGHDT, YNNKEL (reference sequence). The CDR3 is CASSQDALGQLGYTF. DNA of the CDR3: TGTGCCAGCAGCCAAGATGCCCTCGGGCAGTTAGGCTACACCTTC.

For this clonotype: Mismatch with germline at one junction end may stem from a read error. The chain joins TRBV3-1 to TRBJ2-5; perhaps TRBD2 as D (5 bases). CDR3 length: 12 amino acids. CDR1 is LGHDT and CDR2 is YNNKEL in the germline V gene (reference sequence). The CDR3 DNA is TGTGCCAGCAGCCAAGGAGCGGACCTCCAATCCTTC. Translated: CASSQGADLQSF.

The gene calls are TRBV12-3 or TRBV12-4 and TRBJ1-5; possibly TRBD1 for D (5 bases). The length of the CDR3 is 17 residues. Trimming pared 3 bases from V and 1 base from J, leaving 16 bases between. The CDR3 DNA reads TGTGCCAGCAGTTTTGTGGTGGGGTGGGGCAGCAATCAGCCCCAGCATTTT. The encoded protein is CASSFVVGWGSNQPQHF.

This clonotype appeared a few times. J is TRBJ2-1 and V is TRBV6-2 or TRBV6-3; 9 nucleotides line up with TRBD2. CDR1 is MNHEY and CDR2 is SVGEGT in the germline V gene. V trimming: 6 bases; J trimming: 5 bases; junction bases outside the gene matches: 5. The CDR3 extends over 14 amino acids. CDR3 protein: CASRHGLANNEQFF. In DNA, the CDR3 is TGTGCCAGCAGACACGGACTAGCGAACAATGAGCAGTTCTTC.

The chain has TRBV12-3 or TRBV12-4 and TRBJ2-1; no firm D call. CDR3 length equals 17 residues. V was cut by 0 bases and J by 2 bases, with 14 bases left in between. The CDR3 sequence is CASSLAVTVGPYNEQFF. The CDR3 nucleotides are TGTGCCAGCAGTTTAGCGGTGACGGTTGGGCCCTACAATGAGCAGTTCTTC.

The CDR3 reads CASSARQYTEAFF. In nucleotides, the CDR3 is TGCGCCAGCAGCGCCAGACAGTACACTGAAGCTTTCTTT. The chain recombines TRBV5-1 with TRBJ1-1; a weak D match, TRBD1 (5 bases). Trimming pared 4 bases from V and 3 bases from J, leaving 10 bases between. The CDR3 consists of 13 residues. Germline values: CDR1 SGHRS, CDR2 YFSETQ.

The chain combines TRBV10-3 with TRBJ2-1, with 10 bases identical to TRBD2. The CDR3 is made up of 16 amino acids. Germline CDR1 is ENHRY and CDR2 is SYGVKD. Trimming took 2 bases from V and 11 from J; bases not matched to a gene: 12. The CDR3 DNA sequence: TGTGCCATCAGTGAGGTAAATACTAGCGGGACCTTAAAGCAGTTCTTC. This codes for CAISEVNTSGTLKQFF.

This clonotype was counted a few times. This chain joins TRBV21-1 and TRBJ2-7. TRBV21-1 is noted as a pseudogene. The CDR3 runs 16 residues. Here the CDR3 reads CASSSHITPSSYEQYF. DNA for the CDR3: TGTGCCAGCAGTTCCCACATTACTCCTAGCTCCTACGAGCAGTACTTC.

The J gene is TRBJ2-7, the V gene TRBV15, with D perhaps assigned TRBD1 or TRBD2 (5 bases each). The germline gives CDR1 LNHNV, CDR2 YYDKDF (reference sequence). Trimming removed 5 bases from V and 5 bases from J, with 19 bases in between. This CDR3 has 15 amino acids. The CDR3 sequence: CATSSRSGKGNEQYF. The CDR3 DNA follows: TGTGCCACCAGCTCTCGTTCCGGGAAGGGGAACGAGCAGTACTTC.

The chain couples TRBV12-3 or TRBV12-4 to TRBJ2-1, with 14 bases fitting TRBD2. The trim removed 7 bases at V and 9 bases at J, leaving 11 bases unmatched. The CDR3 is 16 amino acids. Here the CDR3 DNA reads TGTGCCAGCAACCCGGGACTAGCGGGAGTTCAGGGTGAGCAGTTCTTC. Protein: CASNPGLAGVQGEQFF.

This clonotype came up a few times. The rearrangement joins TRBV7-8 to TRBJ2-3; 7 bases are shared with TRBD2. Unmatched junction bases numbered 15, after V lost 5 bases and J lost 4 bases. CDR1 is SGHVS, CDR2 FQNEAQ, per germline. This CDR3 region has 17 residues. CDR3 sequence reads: CASSPNPLAKGPDTQYF. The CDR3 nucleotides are TGTGCCAGCAGCCCCAACCCACTAGCGAAGGGCCCAGATACGCAGTATTTT.

The CDR3 DNA follows: TGCAGCGTCCGAGAAGGAGGAAGTAGTACCTTC. It yields the protein CSVREGGSSTF. The chain couples TRBV29-1 to TRBJ1-2; the D is unclear. There are 11 residues in the CDR3. Per the germline V gene, CDR1 is SQVTM and CDR2 is ANQGSEA. V shed 6 bases and J shed 14 bases, with 19 bases lying between them.

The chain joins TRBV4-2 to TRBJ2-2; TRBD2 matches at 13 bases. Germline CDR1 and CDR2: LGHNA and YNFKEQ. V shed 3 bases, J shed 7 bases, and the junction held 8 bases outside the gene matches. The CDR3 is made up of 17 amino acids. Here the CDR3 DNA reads TGTGCCAGCAGCCAGCTCGGGACTAGCGGGAACGACGGGGAGCTGTTTTTT. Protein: CASSQLGTSGNDGELFF.

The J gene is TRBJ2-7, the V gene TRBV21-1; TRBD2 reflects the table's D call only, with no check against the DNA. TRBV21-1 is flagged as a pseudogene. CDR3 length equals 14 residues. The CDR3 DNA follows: TGTGCCAGCAGCACCCCCGATACTAGCGGGAGTCGTTACTTC. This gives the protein CASSTPDTSGSRYF.

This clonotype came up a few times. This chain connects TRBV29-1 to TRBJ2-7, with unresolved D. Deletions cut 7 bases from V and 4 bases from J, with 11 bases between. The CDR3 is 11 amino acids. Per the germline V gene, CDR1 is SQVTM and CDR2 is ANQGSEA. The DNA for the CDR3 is TGCAGCGCCTTATCCTCATACGAGCAGTACTTC. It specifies CSALSSYEQYF.

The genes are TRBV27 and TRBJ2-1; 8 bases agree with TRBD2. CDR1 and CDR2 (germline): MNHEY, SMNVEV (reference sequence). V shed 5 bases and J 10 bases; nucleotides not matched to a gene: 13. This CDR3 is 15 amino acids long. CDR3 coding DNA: TGTGCCAGCAGTCCCGGCGATCTAGCGGGCCCCGAGCAGTTCTTC. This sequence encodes CASSPGDLAGPEQFF.

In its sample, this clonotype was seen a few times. CDR3: CASGRSIEAFF. The CDR3 coding sequence is TGTGCCAGCGGCCGGAGTATTGAAGCTTTCTTT. V and J are TRBV12-3 or TRBV12-4 and TRBJ1-1; D uncertain. V lost 8 bases, J lost 7 bases, and 11 bases lay in between. This CDR3 has 11 amino acids.

The chain's CDR3 is CSAQTSGVYEQYF. CDR3 in DNA: TGCAGTGCTCAGACTAGCGGAGTTTACGAGCAGTACTTC. V gene TRBV20-1 combines with J gene TRBJ2-7; the match to TRBD2 covers 9 bases. Trimming cost V 5 bases and J 4 bases; bases outside gene matches: 6. The CDR3 consists of 13 residues. Germline V gives CDR1 DFQATT, CDR2 SNEGSKA (reference sequence).

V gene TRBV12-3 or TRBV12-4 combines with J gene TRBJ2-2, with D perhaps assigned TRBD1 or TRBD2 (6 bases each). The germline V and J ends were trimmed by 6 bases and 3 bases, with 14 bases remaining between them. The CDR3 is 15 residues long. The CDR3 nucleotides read TGTGCCAGCAGCCCCCCGGGGGCCTACACCGGGGAGCTGTTTTTT. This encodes CASSPPGAYTGELFF.

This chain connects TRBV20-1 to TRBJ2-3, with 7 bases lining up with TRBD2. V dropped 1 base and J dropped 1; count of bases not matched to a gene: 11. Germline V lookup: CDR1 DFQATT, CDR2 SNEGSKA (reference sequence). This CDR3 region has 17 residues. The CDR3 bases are TGCAGTGCTAGAGGGATCCTTAGCGGGTCCCGCACAGATACGCAGTATTTT. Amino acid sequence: CSARGILSGSRTDTQYF.

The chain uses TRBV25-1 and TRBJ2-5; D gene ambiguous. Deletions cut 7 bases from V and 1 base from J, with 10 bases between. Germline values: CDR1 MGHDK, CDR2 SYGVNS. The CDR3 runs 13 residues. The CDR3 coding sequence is TGTGCCAGCATGAACTACTTCCAAGAGACCCAGTACTTC. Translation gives CASMNYFQETQYF.

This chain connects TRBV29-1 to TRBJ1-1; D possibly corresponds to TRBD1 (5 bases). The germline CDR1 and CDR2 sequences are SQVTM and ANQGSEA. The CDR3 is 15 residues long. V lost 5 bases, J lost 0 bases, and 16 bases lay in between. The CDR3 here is CSVFSQTDMNTEAFF. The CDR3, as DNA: TGCAGCGTTTTCTCACAGACAGATATGAACACTGAAGCTTTCTTT.

CDR3 sequence: CASSQDIGTGLVDTQYF. The CDR3 coding sequence is TGCGCCAGCAGCCAAGATATAGGGACAGGTTTGGTTGATACGCAGTATTTT. V gene TRBV4-3 combines with J gene TRBJ2-3, with 8 bases fitting TRBD1. CDR3 length: 17 amino acids. Germline assignment: CDR1 LGHNA and CDR2 YSLEER. V was clipped by 0 bases and J by 6 bases; unmatched bases: 11.

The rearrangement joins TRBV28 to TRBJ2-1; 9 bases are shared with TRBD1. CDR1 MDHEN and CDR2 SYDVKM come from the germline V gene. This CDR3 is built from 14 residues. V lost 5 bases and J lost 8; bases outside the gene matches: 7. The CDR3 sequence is CASSLRDRDYEQFF. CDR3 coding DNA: TGTGCCAGCAGTCTCCGGGACAGGGACTATGAGCAGTTCTTC.

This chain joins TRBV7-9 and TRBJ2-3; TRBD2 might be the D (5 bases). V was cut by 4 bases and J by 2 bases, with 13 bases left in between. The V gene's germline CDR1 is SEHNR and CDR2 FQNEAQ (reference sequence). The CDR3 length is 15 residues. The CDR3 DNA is TGTGCCAGCAGCTCCGGGGAATCACACACAGATACGCAGTATTTT. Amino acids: CASSSGESHTDTQYF.